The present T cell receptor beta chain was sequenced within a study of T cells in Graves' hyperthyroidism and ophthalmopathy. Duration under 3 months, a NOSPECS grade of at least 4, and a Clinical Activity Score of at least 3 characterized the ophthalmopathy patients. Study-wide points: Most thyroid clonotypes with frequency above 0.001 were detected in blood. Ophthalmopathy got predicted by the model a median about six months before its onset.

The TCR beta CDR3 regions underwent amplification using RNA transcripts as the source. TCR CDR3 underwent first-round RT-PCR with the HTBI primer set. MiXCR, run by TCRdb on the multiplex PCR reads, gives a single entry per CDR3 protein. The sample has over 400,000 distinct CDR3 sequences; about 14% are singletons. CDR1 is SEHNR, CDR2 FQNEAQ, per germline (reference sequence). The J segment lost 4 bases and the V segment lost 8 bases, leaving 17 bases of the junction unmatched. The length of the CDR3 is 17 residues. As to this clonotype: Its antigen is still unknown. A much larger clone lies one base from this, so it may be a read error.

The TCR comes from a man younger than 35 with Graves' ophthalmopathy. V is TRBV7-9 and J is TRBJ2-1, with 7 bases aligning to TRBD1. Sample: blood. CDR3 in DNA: TGTGCCAGCGGCCCCGCCCAAGGGACAGCTTCGTACAATGAGCAGTTCTTC. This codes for CASGPAQGTASYNEQFF.